Below, 12 T cell receptor beta chains from the same sample are listed, as sequenced in a study of cytomegalovirus exposure and HLA in healthy donors. With 60 Vbeta and 13 Jbeta primers, the PCR was carried out. The table came from immunoSEQ multiplex PCR; TCRdb's copy has only in-frame clones and leaves some out. The table lists 100,000 to 150,000 clones, roughly 69% of them singletons. Sequenced sample: PBMCs. Receptors were obtained from a human donor in good health.

The rearrangement joins TRBV29-1 to TRBJ2-5, with 9 bases fitting TRBD1. There are 14 residues in the CDR3. The junction had 2 bases not matched to a gene; V was cut back by 3 bases and J by 0 bases. Germline CDR1 SQVTM, CDR2 ANQGSEA. This CDR3 is CSVEGTGYQETQYF. The DNA of the CDR3 is TGCAGCGTTGAGGGGACAGGGTACCAAGAGACCCAGTACTTC.

This chain's CDR3 is CASSLARKTGTGYGEQYF. The DNA of the CDR3 is TGTGCCAGCAGCTTGGCAAGAAAGACCGGGACAGGGTACGGCGAGCAGTACTTC. The chain recombines TRBV5-6 with TRBJ2-7; 9 bases match TRBD1. CDR1 is SGHDT, CDR2 YYEEEE, per germline. CDR3 length: 18 residues. Trimming cost V 0 bases and J 6 bases; bases outside gene matches: 16. The full variable domain, rest sourced from reference TRBV5-6 and TRBJ2-7, is DAGVTQSPTHLIKTRGQQVTLRCSPKSGHDTVSWYQQALGQGPQFIFQYYEEEERQRGNFPDRFSGHQFPNYSSELNVNALLLGDSALYLCASSLARKTGTGYGEQYFGPGTRLTVT.

The genes are TRBV4-3 and TRBJ2-1, with a possible D match to TRBD2 (6 bases). The germline V gene has CDR1 LGHNA and CDR2 YSLEER. Trimming shortened V by 1 base and J by 10 bases, and 11 bases separated the two germline ends. CDR3 length equals 13 residues. The CDR3, as DNA: TGCGCCAGCAGCCAAGGAGTTGCGGGGGAGCAGTTCTTC. Residues: CASSQGVAGEQFF.

The chain has TRBV5-6 and TRBJ2-7; D is ambiguous. Germline values: CDR1 SGHDT, CDR2 YYEEEE. The CDR3 is made up of 15 amino acids. The germline V and J ends were trimmed by 2 bases and 6 bases, with 18 bases remaining between them. The DNA of the CDR3 is TGTGCCAGCAGCTTTCGCCCGATACCTAGTTCCGAGCAGTACTTC. It yields the protein CASSFRPIPSSEQYF.

The V call is TRBV29-1, the J call TRBJ2-5; the D gene is possibly TRBD1 (5 bases). Per the germline V gene, CDR1 is SQVTM and CDR2 is ANQGSEA. The V gene lost 1 base and the J gene lost 1 base, with 7 bases spanning the gap. This CDR3 region has 13 residues. CDR3 residues: CSVEGQSQETQYF. CDR3 nucleotides: TGCAGCGTTGAAGGACAGAGCCAAGAGACCCAGTACTTC.

CDR3 amino acids: CASSIGATWRKTQYF. As DNA, the CDR3 is TGTGCCAGTAGTATTGGGGCTACGTGGAGAAAGACCCAGTACTTC. V gene TRBV19 combines with J gene TRBJ2-5, with D possibly being TRBD1 (5 bases). V was pared by 3 bases and J by 6 bases, with 17 bases between. This CDR3 is built from 15 residues. The germline CDR1 and CDR2 sequences are LNHDA and SQIVND (reference sequence).

The V gene is TRBV7-2, the J gene TRBJ1-2, with a weak D call TRBD1 (6 bases). V lost 5 bases and J lost 1, with 14 bases in between. The CDR3 runs to 15 residues. Germline loops: CDR1 SGHTA, CDR2 FQGNSA. The DNA of the CDR3 is TGTGCCAGCAGCCGAGGGGGTCTTTTTAACTATGGCTACACCTTC. Protein product: CASSRGGLFNYGYTF.

V is TRBV27 and J is TRBJ1-1; D is uncertain. The CDR3 runs 14 residues. CDR1 MNHEY and CDR2 SMNVEV come from the germline V gene (reference sequence). The germline V and J ends were trimmed by 9 bases and 8 bases, with 22 bases remaining between them. CDR3 nucleotides: TGTGCCAGTTACCGGGTCCGAGTCCCCCACGAAGCTTTCTTT. Its translation: CASYRVRVPHEAFF.

This clone was seen only a few times. The chain recombines TRBV25-1 with TRBJ1-1; perhaps TRBD1 as D (5 bases). CDR1 MGHDK and CDR2 SYGVNS come from the germline V gene. The CDR3 contains 17 residues. V was cut by 3 bases and J by 3 bases, with 20 bases left in between. The CDR3 bases are TGTGCCAGCAGTGATTTCACCGGGGTGGGGGGGTACACTGAAGCTTTCTTT. Amino acids: CASSDFTGVGGYTEAFF. Full variable domain (missing parts from reference TRBV25-1 and TRBJ1-1): EADIYQTPRYLVIGTGKKITLECSQTMGHDKMYWYQQDPGMELHLIHYSYGVNSTEKGDLSSESTVSRIRTEHFPLTLESARPSHTSQYLCASSDFTGVGGYTEAFFGQGTRLTVV.

The CDR3 DNA reads TGTGCCAGCAGCCACGATCCGGGAGCTCGTGAGCAGTTCTTC. This sequence encodes CASSHDPGAREQFF. V gene TRBV14 combines with J gene TRBJ2-1, with a weak D call TRBD2 (6 bases). The CDR3 runs 14 residues. The V gene's germline CDR1 is SGHDN and CDR2 FVKESK. With 3 bases removed from V and 9 bases from J, the gap between germline ends came to 15 bases.

The V call is TRBV2, the J call TRBJ2-3; 11 bases match TRBD2. This CDR3 has 18 amino acids. The V gene end was trimmed by 1 base and the J gene end by 0 bases; junction bases not matched to a gene: 6. Germline V CDR1 and CDR2: SNHLY, FYNNEI. This CDR3 is CASSEDPGLADSTDTQYF. CDR3 sequence (DNA): TGTGCCAGCAGTGAAGACCCGGGACTAGCGGATAGCACAGATACGCAGTATTTT.

This clone was counted a few times. The chain links TRBV5-4 to TRBJ2-2; 10 nucleotides align to TRBD2. In germline, CDR1 is SGHNT, CDR2 YYREEE (reference sequence). The ends lost 0 bases at V and 4 bases at J; junction bases unmatched: 6. The CDR3 covers 17 residues. The CDR3 sequence is CASSLARLAGVTGELFF. CDR3 sequence (DNA): TGTGCCAGCAGCTTGGCCCGGCTAGCGGGAGTCACCGGGGAGCTGTTTTTT.